This entry is about one T cell receptor (beta chain). It has no known antigen specificity. No base quality information exists; no much larger clone differs at one position. These data come from a study of CD8 T cells in Susac syndrome (dated by TCRdb to the late 2010s). About the study as a whole: The study used repertoire sequencing to test whether antigen drove CD8+ T cell activation and differentiation in Susac syndrome. Broader findings and caveats from the paper: The TCR sequencing and HLA analysis was acknowledged to have included a relatively small number of individuals.

Peripheral blood CD8+ and CD4+ T cells from healthy donors, Susac syndrome patients and multiple sclerosis patients were profiled by high-throughput TCR beta sequencing. The multiple sclerosis controls were treatment-naive patients who had stable or active relapsing-remitting disease and met the revised McDonald criteria. CD8+ TEMRA cells were enriched by FACS, while bulk CD8+ and CD4+ T cells were purified by magnetic negative isolation. Blood was collected in EDTA tubes and processed within 24 hours, with PBMCs isolated through density gradient centrifugation. PBMCs intended for TCR sequencing were cryopreserved in liquid nitrogen and were subsequently thawed in a 37 degrees C water bath. A purity of at least 90% was achieved for sorted or isolated CD4+, CD8+ and CD8+ TEMRA cells. RNA was extracted using the RNeasy kit, and 0.5 to 1 microgram was reverse transcribed with random hexamers. The immunoSEQ multiplex PCR assay, covering 54 Vbeta and 13 Jbeta segments, was used to amplify TCR beta CDR3 regions. Bias from PCR amplification was corrected by using a synthetic template baseline for primer optimization and for computational correction. The study's own analysis went as follows. Reads were annotated to V, D and J genes per IMGT and analyzed with immunoSEQ Analyzer, keeping only productive sequences. To calculate clonality, Shannon entropy was normalized by log2 of the number of productive unique sequences and then subtracted from one. For each patient and control, public and private clones were evaluated within the 100 most prevalent clones. Clones were defined as Susac-specific when absent from the healthy and MS cohorts, from about 1,100 published viral clones and from other ImmuneACCESS disease sequences. The public reads were run again by TCRdb, first through fastp at Q25 and then through MiXCR, and only productive beta chains were kept. Each CDR3 protein gets just one entry, which takes the most common genes and DNA from the rows behind it. Here the V and J calls rest on TCRdb's processing, not on the authors' analysis. In all, the sample holds about 210,000 distinct CDR3 sequences, and around 96% of those were seen once. 0.08% to 0.095% of the sample is held by the ten biggest clonotypes.

From a lookup of the germline V gene, CDR1 and CDR2 are MDHEN and SYDVKM. V is pruned by 4 bases and J by 4 bases, leaving 13 bases of the junction without a gene match. The cysteine opens and the phenylalanine closes a CDR3 of 18 amino acids. CDR3 DNA is the only sequence kept; it has 54 bases, read in frame from the first base. The receptor was isolated from a human donor with multiple sclerosis. Sequenced: CD4+ T cells from PBMCs. The chain is encoded by TRBV28 joined to TRBJ2-5; 12 middle bases align to TRBD2. The base sequence is TGTGCCAGCAGTTGGAGTTCACATGGACTAGCGGGACGAGAGACCCAGTACTTC. The encoded protein is CASSWSSHGLAGRETQYF.